Below are 27 T cell receptor beta chains sequenced from a single sample in a study of cytomegalovirus exposure and HLA in healthy donors. Researchers ran the PCR with 60 Vbeta and 13 Jbeta primers. Sequencing was performed with immunoSEQ multiplex PCR; in TCRdb, only in-frame clones are kept and a portion is missing. The sample lists 120,000 to 150,000 clones, roughly four fifths occurring once. The sequencing input was PBMCs. The receptor source for this set is a human donor in good health.

V gene TRBV7-3 combines with J gene TRBJ2-2; D gene ambiguous. The CDR3 has 12 residues. Germline V gene lookup returns CDR1 SGHTA and CDR2 FQGTGA. The germline V and J ends were trimmed by 6 bases and 7 bases, with 9 bases remaining between them. CDR3 loop: CASSSGGGELFF. The CDR3 nucleotides are TGTGCCAGCAGTAGTGGTGGCGGGGAGCTGTTTTTT.

This chain uses TRBV18 with TRBJ1-5, with 7 nucleotides matching TRBD1. The CDR3 spans 14 residues. Germline lookup yields CDR1 KGHSH and CDR2 LQKENI. The trim removed 2 bases at V and 3 bases at J, leaving 1 base unmatched. In DNA, the CDR3 is TGTGCCAGCTCACCAGGGACAGTCAATCAGCCCCAGCATTTT. This sequence encodes CASSPGTVNQPQHF. The whole variable domain, filled in from reference TRBV18 and TRBJ1-5, reads NAGVMQNPRHLVRRRGQEARLRCSPMKGHSHVYWYRQLPEEGLKFMVYLQKENIIDESGMPKERFSAEFPKEGPSILRIQQVVRGDSAAYFCASSPGTVNQPQHFGDGTRLSIL.

CDR3 coding DNA: TGTGCCAGCATTGACAGGGACAATGAGCAGTTCTTC. Protein: CASIDRDNEQFF. The chain combines TRBV6-5 with TRBJ2-1, with TRBD1 matching 7 bases. CDR1 MNHEY and CDR2 SVGAGI come from the germline V gene. The CDR3 has 12 residues. The V gene end was trimmed by 7 bases and the J gene end by 5 bases; junction bases not matched to a gene: 2.

This clone has only a few counts. The CDR3 region has the DNA TGTGCCAGTAGTATACAGGGGGGTTATGGCTACACCTTC. This translates into CASSIQGGYGYTF. This chain links TRBV19 with TRBJ1-2; 7 nucleotides agree with TRBD1. Unmatched junction bases numbered 2, after V lost 2 bases and J lost 5 bases. The CDR3 runs 13 residues. CDR1 is LNHDA and CDR2 is SQIVND in the germline V gene (reference sequence).

This clone appeared a single time. This sequence joins TRBV9 and TRBJ1-2; 7 nucleotides agree with TRBD1. The CDR3 is 14 residues long. Germline V gene lookup returns CDR1 SGDLS and CDR2 YYNGEE. The junction had 6 bases not matched to a gene; V was cut back by 0 bases and J by 7 bases. The CDR3 reads CASSVDVQGTGYTF. DNA for the CDR3: TGTGCCAGCAGCGTAGACGTACAGGGGACTGGCTACACCTTC. The complete variable domain, with remaining parts taken from reference TRBV9 and TRBJ1-2, reads DSGVTQTPKHLITATGQRVTLRCSPRSGDLSVYWYQQSLDQGLQFLIQYYNGEERAKGNILERFSAQQFPDLHSELNLSSLELGDSALYFCASSVDVQGTGYTFGSGTRLTVV.

The CDR3 region is CASRGLGLAGGTGELFF. The CDR3 region has the DNA TGTGCCAGCAGAGGCCTAGGATTAGCGGGGGGGACCGGGGAGCTGTTTTTT. The chain joins TRBV11-2 to TRBJ2-2; 11 bases align to TRBD2. The V gene end was trimmed by 6 bases and the J gene end by 5 bases; junction bases not matched to a gene: 11. Germline V gene sequence: CDR1 SGHAT, CDR2 FQNNGV. The CDR3 contains 17 residues.

The chain links TRBV28 to TRBJ1-3; D gene ambiguous. Trimming shortened V by 5 bases and J by 4 bases, and 18 bases separated the two germline ends. Per the germline V gene, CDR1 is MDHEN and CDR2 is SYDVKM. The CDR3 runs to 16 residues. The CDR3 here is CASSSLGGRRGNTIYF. DNA of the CDR3: TGTGCCAGCAGTAGTTTAGGAGGGAGGCGGGGAAACACCATATATTTT.

The chain uses TRBV9 and TRBJ2-7; 7 bases are a match to TRBD2. This CDR3 contains 14 residues. The germline CDR1 and CDR2 sequences are SGDLS and YYNGEE. The J segment lost 1 base and the V segment lost 0 bases, leaving 1 base of the junction unmatched. CDR3 DNA sequence: TGTGCCAGCAGCGTAGGGACTAGATCCTACGAGCAGTACTTC. Encoded protein: CASSVGTRSYEQYF. The entire variable domain, with the rest obtained from reference TRBV9 and TRBJ2-7, is as follows: DSGVTQTPKHLITATGQRVTLRCSPRSGDLSVYWYQQSLDQGLQFLIQYYNGEERAKGNILERFSAQQFPDLHSELNLSSLELGDSALYFCASSVGTRSYEQYFGPGTRLTVT.

The CDR3 here is CASSLVPAGAGGNQPQHF. The DNA of the CDR3 is TGCGCCAGCAGCTTGGTACCCGCGGGGGCAGGCGGCAATCAGCCCCAGCATTTT. The chain is built from TRBV5-1 and TRBJ1-5, with D possibly being TRBD1 (6 bases). V was cut by 0 bases and J by 2 bases, with 18 bases left in between. Germline V lookup: CDR1 SGHRS, CDR2 YFSETQ. The CDR3 length is 18 residues.

The V gene is TRBV5-1, the J gene TRBJ2-1, with D tentatively TRBD1 (5 bases). The CDR3 is made up of 15 amino acids. Trimming pared 3 bases from V and 3 bases from J, leaving 13 bases between. From germline, CDR1 is SGHRS and CDR2 YFSETQ. CDR3 DNA: TGCGCCAGCAGCTCAACAGGTCCGGTCTACAATGAGCAGTTCTTC. It codes for CASSSTGPVYNEQFF.

The V and J genes are TRBV27 and TRBJ1-5; D is perhaps TRBD1 (6 bases). V lost 3 bases to trimming and J lost 1 base, with 10 bases between them. CDR1 MNHEY and CDR2 SMNVEV come from the germline V gene (reference sequence). CDR3 length equals 15 residues. The CDR3 spells CASSLWGQSNQPQHF. The CDR3 nucleotides read TGTGCCAGCAGTTTGTGGGGGCAAAGCAATCAGCCCCAGCATTTT.

This chain uses TRBV5-6 with TRBJ1-1; 8 bases match TRBD1. This CDR3 comprises 15 residues. Germline V gene data show CDR1 as SGHDT and CDR2 as YYEEEE. Trimming removed 4 bases from V and 4 bases from J; junction bases left unmatched: 9. In nucleotides, the CDR3 is TGTGCCAGCAGCAAGCCCGGACAGGGCGCCACTGAAGCTTTCTTT. Translation gives CASSKPGQGATEAFF. Complete variable domain (other parts from reference TRBV5-6 and TRBJ1-1): DAGVTQSPTHLIKTRGQQVTLRCSPKSGHDTVSWYQQALGQGPQFIFQYYEEEERQRGNFPDRFSGHQFPNYSSELNVNALLLGDSALYLCASSKPGQGATEAFFGQGTRLTVV.

This chain uses TRBV2 with TRBJ2-2; 14 nucleotides match TRBD2. With V trimmed by 8 bases and J by 0 bases, 5 bases remained unmatched. In germline, CDR1 is SNHLY, CDR2 FYNNEI. The CDR3 is made up of 17 amino acids. CDR3 coding DNA: TGTGCCAGCTTGGGACTAGCGGGGGCTACGAACACCGGGGAGCTGTTTTTT. It codes for CASLGLAGATNTGELFF.

The chain links TRBV2 to TRBJ2-5; 10 bases map to TRBD2. With the DNA end fitting TRBJ2-7 better, the J assignment may be wrong. The CDR3 is 14 amino acids. CDR1 is SNHLY and CDR2 is FYNNEI in the germline V gene. The CDR3, as DNA: TGTGCCAGCAGCCCGGGACTAGCGACCTACGAGCAGTACTTC. Protein sequence: CASSPGLATYEQYF.

This clone was counted between two and nine times. The V call is TRBV2, the J call TRBJ2-1; 7 bases line up with TRBD1. This CDR3 is built from 17 residues. CDR1 and CDR2 from the germline V gene are SNHLY and FYNNEI. V shed 6 bases, J shed 8 bases, and the junction held 19 bases outside the gene matches. This CDR3 reads CASSEIEGAVGFDEQFF. The DNA of the CDR3 is TGTGCCAGCAGCGAAATTGAGGGGGCGGTGGGTTTTGATGAGCAGTTCTTC.

This clone was seen a single time. The chain links TRBV4-1 to TRBJ2-5; TRBD1 might be the D (6 bases). The J call may be incorrect, as the DNA end agrees better with TRBJ2-7. Per the germline V gene, CDR1 is MGHRA and CDR2 is YSYEKL. This CDR3 region has 15 residues. The CDR3: CASSQDGTTFYEQYF. For the CDR3, the DNA is TGCGCCAGCAGCCAAGATGGGACAACCTTCTACGAGCAGTACTTC.

The chain carries TRBV2 and TRBJ1-3; 10 bases fit TRBD1. Germline V gives CDR1 SNHLY, CDR2 FYNNEI. Trimming took 6 bases from V and 6 from J; bases not matched to a gene: 5. CDR3 length: 14 residues. CDR3 region: CASSPGTGENTIYF. CDR3 DNA: TGTGCCAGCAGCCCCGGGACAGGGGAAAACACCATATATTTT. The entire variable domain, with the rest obtained from reference TRBV2 and TRBJ1-3, is as follows: EPEVTQTPSHQVTQMGQEVILRCVPISNHLYFYWYRQILGQKVEFLVSFYNNEISEKSEIFDDQFSVERPDGSNFTLKIRSTKLEDSAMYFCASSPGTGENTIYFGEGSWLTVV.

The chain joins TRBV14 to TRBJ2-5; 11 bases align to TRBD1. CDR1 SGHDN and CDR2 FVKESK come from the germline V gene. The CDR3 consists of 19 residues. The junction had 14 bases not matched to a gene; V was cut back by 3 bases and J by 2 bases. DNA of the CDR3: TGTGCCAGCAGCCAGGGACAGGGGGGGGGTTGGGGCCAACAAGAGACCCAGTACTTC. The encoded protein is CASSQGQGGGWGQQETQYF.

The gene calls are TRBV15 and TRBJ2-7; a possible D gene is TRBD2 (6 bases). Trimming removed 0 bases at V and 3 bases at J, with 12 bases between. This CDR3 is 15 amino acids long. CDR1 LNHNV and CDR2 YYDKDF come from the germline V gene (reference sequence). CDR3 nucleotides: TGTGCCACCAGCAGAGATCTCGTAGCGGTCTACGAGCAGTACTTC. The encoded protein is CATSRDLVAVYEQYF.

Here the CDR3 reads CAVLRDSRNTIYF. In DNA, the CDR3 is TGTGCGGTCCTCCGGGACAGCAGAAACACCATATATTTT. V and J are TRBV28 and TRBJ1-3; 7 nucleotides agree with TRBD1. Germline values: CDR1 MDHEN, CDR2 SYDVKM. This CDR3 region has 13 residues.

The chain carries TRBV28 and TRBJ1-3, with D possibly TRBD1 on 6 matching bases. Trimming cost V 3 bases and J 0 bases, with 12 bases left between them. Per germline, CDR1 MDHEN and CDR2 SYDVKM. This CDR3 has 16 residues. CDR3 in DNA: TGTGCCAGCAGTTTCCCACAGGGCTTCTCTGGAAACACCATATATTTT. Translating it yields CASSFPQGFSGNTIYF.

The table lists this clone with a count of one. The gene calls are TRBV5-1 and TRBJ2-5; TRBD2 matches 14 bases. The V and J ends lost 3 bases and 5 bases, in that order; junction bases with no gene match: 6. Germline loops: CDR1 SGHRS, CDR2 YFSETQ. CDR3 length equals 16 residues. The CDR3 nucleotides are TGCGCCAGCAGCTATGAGGGACTAGCGGGGGTTGAGACCCAGTACTTC. Amino acid sequence: CASSYEGLAGVETQYF. Based on the CDR3 plus reference TRBV5-1 and TRBJ2-5, the full variable domain is KAGVTQTPRYLIKTRGQQVTLSCSPISGHRSVSWYQQTPGQGLQFLFEYFSETQRNKGNFPGRFSGRQFSNSRSEMNVSTLELGDSALYLCASSYEGLAGVETQYFGPGTRLLVL.

The rearrangement joins TRBV4-1 to TRBJ1-2; TRBD1 matches at 7 bases. Trimming took 3 bases from V and 2 from J; bases not matched to a gene: 12. The CDR3 totals 17 residues. CDR1 and CDR2 from the germline V gene are MGHRA and YSYEKL. This CDR3 is CASSHKEGAHLNYGYTF. The CDR3 DNA sequence: TGCGCCAGCAGCCATAAAGAGGGGGCACATCTCAACTATGGCTACACCTTC.

This clone was recorded a few times. The rearrangement joins TRBV5-4 to TRBJ2-3; 8 nucleotides match TRBD2. V gave up 1 base and J gave up 5 bases; unmatched junction bases: 9. Per the germline V gene, CDR1 is SGHNT and CDR2 is YYREEE (reference sequence). The CDR3 has 16 amino acids. The CDR3 DNA sequence: TGTGCCAGCAGCTTGCGGGCGGGGGGTGTAGAAGATACGCAGTATTTT. Its translation is CASSLRAGGVEDTQYF.

This clone has just a few counts. V usage is TRBV4-2 and J usage is TRBJ2-7, with a possible D match to TRBD1 (5 bases). Germline V gene lookup returns CDR1 LGHNA and CDR2 YNFKEQ. The CDR3 runs to 14 residues. Trimming left V 4 bases short and J 4 bases short, with 14 bases between. CDR3 nucleotides: TGTGCCAGCAGCCCCCCAGGGAAGGGGTACGAGCAGTACTTC. Its translation: CASSPPGKGYEQYF.

This clone was seen only a few times. This chain joins TRBV6-5 and TRBJ1-2; no firm D call. CDR3 length equals 14 residues. In germline, CDR1 is MNHEY, CDR2 SVGAGI. Trimming stripped 0 bases from V and 4 bases from J, with 9 bases between. CDR3: CASSYSPGAYGYTF. CDR3 in DNA: TGTGCCAGCAGTTACTCGCCAGGCGCCTATGGCTACACCTTC.

The chain carries TRBV30 and TRBJ1-5; a possible D gene is TRBD1 (5 bases). There are 15 residues in the CDR3. Trimming shortened V by 0 bases and J by 4 bases, and 13 bases separated the two germline ends. The germline V gene encodes CDR1 GTSNPN and CDR2 SVGIG (reference sequence). The CDR3 loop reads CAWSVLGGANQPQHF. DNA for the CDR3: TGTGCCTGGAGTGTACTAGGAGGGGCGAATCAGCCCCAGCATTTT. Variable domain in full (rest from reference TRBV30 and TRBJ1-5): SQTIHQWPATLVQPVGSPLSLECTVEGTSNPNLYWYRQAAGRGLQLLFYSVGIGQISSEVPQNLSASRPQDRQFILSSKKLLLSDSGFYLCAWSVLGGANQPQHFGDGTRLSIL.